This T cell receptor (beta chain) emerged from a study of blood T cell repertoires in COVID-19. Study-level information: Sites across the United States, Italy and Spain contributed samples from acute and convalescent COVID-19. T cells, B-cell-depleted T cells, or PBMCs provided the cDNA or gDNA that served as material.

Under the authors' procedure: Amplification of reference gene primers provided the estimated nucleated cell counts. TCRdb keeps only in-frame clones here, not all; method: immunoSEQ multiplex PCR. That table gives V, J and clone size, and the DNA gave D and trimming. The sample has tens of thousands of clones, about four fifths seen once; the top ten hold about 20%. CDR3 length: 13 amino acids. V was pared by 2 bases and J by 5 bases, with 9 bases between. CDR1 is MNHEY and CDR2 is SMNVEV in the germline V gene (reference sequence). Sample: peripheral blood. This clonotype was sampled from a woman of 80 years or more with active or convalescent COVID-19. The gene calls are TRBV27 and TRBJ1-1; D might be TRBD1 (5 bases). As DNA, the CDR3 is TGTGCCAGCAGTTTAGGGGGGGAAACTGAAGCTTTCTTT. Residues: CASSLGGETEAFF.